Below, 27 T cell receptor beta chains from the same sample are listed, as sequenced in a study of cytomegalovirus exposure and HLA in healthy donors. The protocol was immunoSEQ multiplex PCR, while the TCRdb copy is restricted to in-frame clones and leaves out a portion. The sample records approximately 140,000 clones, roughly four fifths being singletons. What was sequenced was PBMCs. The receptors come from a woman aged 30 to 39 in good health and CMV-seronegative.

The chain joins TRBV4-2 to TRBJ2-7; D is perhaps TRBD2 (6 bases). V was pared by 0 bases and J by 5 bases, with 14 bases between. This CDR3 region has 15 residues. Germline V gene data show CDR1 as LGHNA and CDR2 as YNFKEQ. CDR3 DNA: TGTGCCAGCAGCCAAGATCCGCTGACTAGGGACGAGCAGTACTTC. Translated, it gives CASSQDPLTRDEQYF.

The CDR3: CASSPGQAISGNTIYF. For the CDR3, the DNA is TGTGCCAGCAGTCCGGGACAGGCAATCTCTGGAAACACCATATATTTT. V usage is TRBV28 and J usage is TRBJ1-3, with TRBD1 identical over 8 bases. CDR1 MDHEN and CDR2 SYDVKM come from the germline V gene. J was trimmed by 0 bases and V by 5 bases; bases with no gene match: 6. This CDR3 spans 16 amino acids.

The V gene is TRBV5-1, the J gene TRBJ2-2, with TRBD2 matching over 11 bases. J lost 6 bases, V lost 4 bases, and 8 bases had no gene match. Germline V gene sequence: CDR1 SGHRS, CDR2 YFSETQ. This CDR3 has 16 residues. CDR3 in amino acids: CASSRSGGALAGELFF. The CDR3 nucleotides read TGCGCCAGCAGCCGTAGCGGGGGGGCGTTGGCCGGGGAGCTGTTTTTT.

The V call is TRBV28, the J call TRBJ1-1; D possibly corresponds to TRBD1 (5 bases). Germline assignment: CDR1 MDHEN and CDR2 SYDVKM. The CDR3 contains 14 residues. The V and J ends lost 3 bases and 5 bases respectively, with 13 bases between them. CDR3 DNA: TGTGCCAGCAGTTTTACCCCGGGGGGGACTGAAGCTTTCTTT. Its protein is CASSFTPGGTEAFF.

The chain links TRBV7-2 to TRBJ2-7; D remains ambiguous. V was cut by 3 bases and J by 4 bases, with 4 bases left in between. The germline V gene encodes CDR1 SGHTA and CDR2 FQGNSA. This CDR3 is 11 amino acids long. The CDR3 DNA reads as TGTGCCAGCAGCTTTAGATACGAGCAGTACTTC. Protein sequence: CASSFRYEQYF.

This chain uses TRBV19 with TRBJ2-5; 8 nucleotides agree with TRBD2. Germline CDR1 LNHDA, CDR2 SQIVND (reference sequence). The CDR3 is 14 amino acids. The ends lost 6 bases at V and 2 bases at J; junction bases unmatched: 5. CDR3 bases: TGTGCCAGTAGCCCGCGGGGGGCTCAAGAGACCCAGTACTTC. It is translated as CASSPRGAQETQYF. Complete variable domain (other parts from reference TRBV19 and TRBJ2-5): DGGITQSPKYLFRKEGQNVTLSCEQNLNHDAMYWYRQDPGQGLRLIYYSQIVNDFQKGDIAEGYSVSREKKESFPLTVTSAQKNPTAFYLCASSPRGAQETQYFGPGTRLLVL.

This chain uses TRBV11-2 with TRBJ2-3; TRBD2 matches at 7 bases. The V gene's germline CDR1 is SGHAT and CDR2 FQNNGV. The CDR3 runs to 14 residues. Unmatched junction bases numbered 6, after V lost 5 bases and J lost 4 bases. The DNA of the CDR3 is TGTGCCAGCAGCCCCAATGCGGGGGCAGATACGCAGTATTTT. It encodes CASSPNAGADTQYF.

The chain recombines TRBV10-3 with TRBJ1-2, with TRBD1 matching over 8 bases. CDR3 length: 15 amino acids. V trimming: 6 bases; J trimming: 4 bases; junction bases outside the gene matches: 10. CDR1 and CDR2 from the germline V gene are ENHRY and SYGVKD. The CDR3 nucleotides are TGTGCCATCAGGGCTCAGACAGGGGCCGCCTATGGCTACACCTTC. Encoded protein: CAIRAQTGAAYGYTF.

This clone was recorded once. This chain links TRBV15 with TRBJ2-3, with D perhaps matching TRBD1 (5 bases). Trimming shortened V by 2 bases and J by 4 bases, and 10 bases separated the two germline ends. Germline loops: CDR1 LNHNV, CDR2 YYDKDF (reference sequence). CDR3 length: 14 amino acids. The CDR3 region is CATSRNQGADTQYF. The CDR3 bases are TGTGCCACCAGCAGAAACCAGGGTGCAGATACGCAGTATTTT.

The rearrangement joins TRBV11-1 to TRBJ2-2, with a tentative D call TRBD2 (5 bases). CDR3 length: 15 residues. With 5 bases removed from V and 4 bases from J, the gap between germline ends came to 14 bases. The germline V gene encodes CDR1 SGHAT and CDR2 FQDESV (reference sequence). The CDR3 DNA sequence: TGTGCCAGCAGCCCCGGCTGGGGAGTCACCGGGGAGCTGTTTTTT. Translation gives CASSPGWGVTGELFF. Full variable domain (remainder filled in from reference TRBV11-1 and TRBJ2-2): EAEVAQSPRYKITEKSQAVAFWCDPISGHATLYWYRQILGQGPELLVQFQDESVVDDSQLPKDRFSAERLKGVDSTLKIQPAELGDSAMYLCASSPGWGVTGELFFGEGSRLTVL.

The chain joins TRBV9 to TRBJ2-5; TRBD2 matches 7 bases. The CDR3 has 13 amino acids. Germline assignment: CDR1 SGDLS and CDR2 YYNGEE. Trimming took 4 bases from V and 2 from J; bases not matched to a gene: 2. CDR3 protein: CASSSGGQETQYF. The CDR3 nucleotides read TGTGCCAGCAGCTCCGGGGGGCAAGAGACCCAGTACTTC.

The CDR3 bases are TGTGCCAGCAGCCAAGATATTACAGGACGGAGAAACACTGAAGCTTTCTTT. Protein sequence: CASSQDITGRRNTEAFF. The chain combines TRBV4-2 with TRBJ1-1, with a weak D call TRBD1 (5 bases). CDR3 length: 17 amino acids. Germline CDR1 LGHNA, CDR2 YNFKEQ. The V and J ends lost 0 bases and 2 bases respectively, with 16 bases between them.

This clone has just one count. The chain recombines TRBV5-1 with TRBJ2-3; 11 nucleotides align to TRBD2. Germline V gene data show CDR1 as SGHRS and CDR2 as YFSETQ. V lost 7 bases, J lost 1 base, and 14 bases stayed unmatched. This CDR3 has 18 amino acids. The CDR3 DNA is TGCGCCAGCTTCGCCGGGACTAGCGGTCGTTTTGGCACAGATACGCAGTATTTT. It specifies CASFAGTSGRFGTDTQYF.

The gene calls are TRBV10-3 and TRBJ1-5, with TRBD1 matching 8 bases. The ends lost 0 bases at V and 3 bases at J; junction bases unmatched: 1. The CDR3 runs 15 residues. Germline-derived CDR1 and CDR2 are ENHRY and SYGVKD. CDR3 sequence reads: CAISESTGVNQPQHF. In DNA form, the CDR3 reads TGTGCCATCAGTGAGTCGACAGGGGTCAATCAGCCCCAGCATTTT.

The V call is TRBV28, the J call TRBJ2-1; 9 bases map to TRBD1. Germline CDR1 is MDHEN and CDR2 is SYDVKM. The CDR3 is 14 amino acids. V was pared by 6 bases and J by 10 bases, with 10 bases of the junction left unmatched. The chain's CDR3 is CASSLTGGDGEQFF. The CDR3 coding sequence is TGTGCCAGCAGCCTGACAGGGGGGGACGGGGAGCAGTTCTTC.

The sample holds one count of this clone. The J gene is TRBJ2-5, the V gene TRBV14; 10 bases agree with TRBD2. The CDR3 spans 16 residues. Per germline, CDR1 SGHDN and CDR2 FVKESK. V gave up 3 bases and J gave up 3 bases; unmatched junction bases: 7. The CDR3 DNA reads TGTGCCAGCAGCCATTCCCTAGCGGGGGAAGAAGAGACCCAGTACTTC. It encodes CASSHSLAGEEETQYF.

This clone came up a few times. The chain uses TRBV2 and TRBJ1-2; tentative D call: TRBD1 (6 bases). Per germline, CDR1 SNHLY and CDR2 FYNNEI. The CDR3 runs 15 residues. V lost 6 bases and J 7 bases, leaving 21 bases between the germline ends. This chain's CDR3 is CASREQGNLSRGYTF. The CDR3 DNA sequence: TGTGCCAGCAGAGAACAGGGCAACTTATCACGTGGCTACACCTTC.

The chain couples TRBV5-4 to TRBJ1-3, with 10 bases aligning to TRBD1. V lost 0 bases to trimming and J lost 4 bases; unmatched junction nucleotides: 1. Germline V gives CDR1 SGHNT, CDR2 YYREEE (reference sequence). The CDR3 length is 15 residues. CDR3 nucleotide sequence: TGTGCCAGCAGCTTGGAGACAGGGGGCGGAAACACCATATATTTT. Protein product: CASSLETGGGNTIYF.

This clone was found once. The V and J genes are TRBV28 and TRBJ1-1; TRBD1 matches 8 bases. The trim removed 6 bases at V and 5 bases at J, leaving 11 bases unmatched. Germline V gene lookup returns CDR1 MDHEN and CDR2 SYDVKM. The CDR3 is 15 residues long. The CDR3 coding sequence is TGTGCCAGCAGCGAATTCACAGGGGGAAGGACTGAAGCTTTCTTT. As protein: CASSEFTGGRTEAFF. Looking up the rest from reference TRBV28 and TRBJ1-1 gives the full variable domain: DVKVTQSSRYLVKRTGEKVFLECVQDMDHENMFWYRQDPGLGLRLIYFSYDVKMKEKGDIPEGYSVSREKKERFSLILESASTNQTSMYLCASSEFTGGRTEAFFGQGTRLTVV.

The rearrangement joins TRBV6-5 to TRBJ1-6; possible D gene TRBD1, 5 bases. Trimming took 2 bases from V and 7 from J, leaving 12 bases between them. This CDR3 is built from 15 residues. The germline V gene encodes CDR1 MNHEY and CDR2 SVGAGI. CDR3 region: CASSYGGRGNSPLHF. CDR3 nucleotide sequence: TGTGCCAGCAGTTACGGTGGTCGGGGGAATTCACCCCTCCACTTT.

The rearrangement links TRBV15 to TRBJ1-1, with 8 bases identical to TRBD1. Germline CDR1 reads LNHNV; CDR2 reads YYDKDF (reference sequence). V shed 8 bases, J shed 5 bases, and the junction held 7 bases outside the gene matches. This CDR3 comprises 13 residues. CDR3 residues: CATRQGSWTEAFF. As DNA, the CDR3 is TGTGCCACCCGACAGGGGTCATGGACTGAAGCTTTCTTT.

The chain is built from TRBV20-1 and TRBJ2-7, with a weak D call TRBD2 (5 bases). Germline assignment: CDR1 DFQATT and CDR2 SNEGSKA (reference sequence). Trimming took 7 bases from V and 5 from J, leaving 9 bases between them. This CDR3 spans 10 amino acids. CDR3: CSGGRDEQYF. Written as DNA, the CDR3 is TGCAGTGGAGGGCGGGACGAGCAGTACTTC.

The chain joins TRBV9 to TRBJ2-3, with 8 bases fitting TRBD2. Trimming removed 4 bases from V and 1 base from J; junction bases left unmatched: 8. The CDR3 has 16 residues. Germline V CDR1 and CDR2: SGDLS, YYNGEE. CDR3 nucleotide sequence: TGTGCCAGCAGCAACAGACTAGCGCTGGGCACAGATACGCAGTATTTT. It codes for CASSNRLALGTDTQYF.

This rearrangement joins TRBV15 to TRBJ1-1, with TRBD1 identical over 12 bases. V lost 5 bases and J lost 3; bases outside the gene matches: 10. The CDR3 totals 17 residues. Germline-derived CDR1 and CDR2 are LNHNV and YYDKDF (reference sequence). The CDR3 is CATSGDRGLARDTEAFF. Written as DNA, the CDR3 is TGTGCCACCAGCGGGGACAGGGGGCTGGCTAGAGACACTGAAGCTTTCTTT.

V usage is TRBV7-2 and J usage is TRBJ1-2; D not resolved. Germline V gene sequence: CDR1 SGHTA, CDR2 FQGNSA. The CDR3 runs to 13 residues. Trimming stripped 4 bases from V and 1 base from J, with 7 bases between. The CDR3 here is CASSYGVNYGYTF. In DNA form, the CDR3 reads TGTGCCAGCAGCTACGGGGTTAACTATGGCTACACCTTC.

The J gene is TRBJ2-7, the V gene TRBV7-3; D may be TRBD1 (6 bases). Trimming removed 3 bases from V and 4 bases from J, with 16 bases in between. CDR1 is SGHTA and CDR2 is FQGTGA in the germline V gene. The CDR3 is 15 residues long. The CDR3 is CASSLTPGTKYEQYF. The DNA for the CDR3 is TGTGCCAGCAGCTTGACCCCCGGGACAAAATACGAGCAGTACTTC.

The chain has TRBV4-2 and TRBJ1-3; 8 nucleotides agree with TRBD1. V dropped 0 bases and J dropped 1; count of bases not matched to a gene: 5. The CDR3 extends over 17 amino acids. Germline CDR1 reads LGHNA; CDR2 reads YNFKEQ. CDR3 bases: TGTGCCAGCAGCCAAGATCCCACAGGGGGATCTGGAAACACCATATATTTT. Translation gives CASSQDPTGGSGNTIYF.